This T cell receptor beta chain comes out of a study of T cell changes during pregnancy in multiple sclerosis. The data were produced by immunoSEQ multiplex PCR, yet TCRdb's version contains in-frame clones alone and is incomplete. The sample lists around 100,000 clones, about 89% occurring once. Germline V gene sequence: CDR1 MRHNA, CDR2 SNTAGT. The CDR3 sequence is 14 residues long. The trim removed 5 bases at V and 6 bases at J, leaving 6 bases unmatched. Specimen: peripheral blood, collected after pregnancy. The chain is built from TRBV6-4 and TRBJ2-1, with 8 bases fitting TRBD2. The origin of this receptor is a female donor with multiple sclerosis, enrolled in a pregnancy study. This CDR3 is CASSTYRGGNEQFF. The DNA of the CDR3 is TGTGCCAGCAGTACCTACCGGGGGGGCAATGAGCAGTTCTTC.